The table lists the clone carrying this TCR beta chain with a few counts. The data were taken from a study of blood T cell repertoires in COVID-19. Turning to the study itself: Samples representing acute and convalescent COVID-19 were sourced from the United States, Italy and Spain. From T cells, B-cell-depleted T cells, or PBMCs came the material, which was cDNA or gDNA.

V was cut by 6 bases and J by 7 bases, with 19 bases left in between. CDR1 and CDR2 (germline): SGHTA, FQGNSA. The CDR3 extends over 16 amino acids. As processed by the authors: Amplification of reference gene primers provided the estimated nucleated cell counts. The data were produced by immunoSEQ multiplex PCR, yet TCRdb's version contains in-frame clones alone and is incomplete. The V and J calls and clone size were taken over from that table, and D and trimming were inferred from the DNA. This sample has roughly 150,000 clones, with more than 65% found just once. Seattle enrolled patients during active infection and tracked them longitudinally.

The specimen sequenced was peripheral blood. This chain joins TRBV7-2 and TRBJ1-6; D remains unclear. The receptor was isolated from a woman aged 55-75 years with COVID-19, enrolled during active disease. The CDR3 DNA is TGTGCCAGCAGTCTAAACGGTGGCGGAAGGAATTCACCCCTCCACTTT. Its protein is CASSLNGGGRNSPLHF. The full variable domain, in which reference TRBV7-2 and TRBJ1-6 provide the parts outside the CDR3, is GAGVSQSPSNKVTEKGKDVELRCDPISGHTALYWYRQSLGQGLEFLIYFQGNSAPDKSGLPSDRFSAERTGGSVSTLTIQRTQQEDSAVYLCASSLNGGGRNSPLHFGNGTRLTVT.